This TCR beta chain was captured in a study of blood T cell repertoires in COVID-19. V lost 7 bases, J lost 3 bases, and 15 bases lay in between. CDR1 is LNHDA and CDR2 is SQIVND in the germline V gene (reference sequence). CDR3 length: 15 residues. The assay was immunoSEQ multiplex PCR, and TCRdb's table has in-frame clones only and misses some. The sample records nearly 200,000 clones, almost 85% being singletons. Sequenced material: peripheral blood. J is TRBJ2-2 and V is TRBV19; a possible D gene is TRBD2 (6 bases). The clonotype originates from a human donor with acute or convalescent COVID-19. The donor label of this sample is uncertain. The CDR3 bases are TGTGCCAGTACCCCCGGGGGAAGGGACACCGGGGAGCTGTTTTTT. Translation gives CASTPGGRDTGELFF.